This T cell receptor (beta chain) originates from a study of T cells in Graves' hyperthyroidism and ophthalmopathy. This clonotype was detected a few times. TCR beta CDR3 sequences were amplified from RNA transcripts. First-round RT-PCR of the TCR CDR3 relied on the HTBI primer set. TCRdb processed the multiplex PCR reads anew with MiXCR; each CDR3 protein has one entry. The table includes hundreds of thousands of distinct CDR3 sequences, roughly 15% detected once. Sequences were obtained from blood. The source of this sequence is a woman in her forties or fifties with Graves' ophthalmopathy.

CDR3 amino acids: CASSRTSGSFTPQETQYF. DNA of the CDR3: TGTGCCAGCAGCCGGACTAGCGGGTCGTTTACGCCCCAAGAGACCCAGTACTTC. The rearrangement joins TRBV7-6 to TRBJ2-5; TRBD2 matches at 11 bases. Germline CDR1 and CDR2: SGHVS and FNYEAQ. V was clipped by 5 bases and J by 1 base; unmatched bases: 12. The CDR3 is 18 amino acids.